The 23 T cell receptor beta chains presented below share a single source sample, sequenced in a study of cytomegalovirus exposure and HLA in healthy donors. The study ran its PCR with 60 Vbeta and 13 Jbeta primers. Sequencing was performed with immunoSEQ multiplex PCR; in TCRdb, only in-frame clones are kept and a portion is missing. The data hold tens of thousands of clones, with roughly three quarters observed a single time. The specimen was PBMCs. These receptors all come from a man aged 25-40 years in good health and CMV-seronegative.

V gene TRBV2 combines with J gene TRBJ1-1; no firm D call. The ends were cut back, 8 bases at V and 0 bases at J, with 13 bases in the middle. CDR1 is SNHLY, CDR2 FYNNEI, per germline. The CDR3 covers 14 residues. CDR3: CASLMRAMNTEAFF. The CDR3 bases are TGTGCCAGCCTAATGAGGGCTATGAACACTGAAGCTTTCTTT. Full variable domain (remainder filled in from reference TRBV2 and TRBJ1-1): EPEVTQTPSHQVTQMGQEVILRCVPISNHLYFYWYRQILGQKVEFLVSFYNNEISEKSEIFDDQFSVERPDGSNFTLKIRSTKLEDSAMYFCASLMRAMNTEAFFGQGTRLTVV.

This clone came up a few times. V usage is TRBV6-5 and J usage is TRBJ2-3, with a weak D call TRBD1 (6 bases). Looked up from germline, CDR1 is MNHEY and CDR2 is SVGAGI. V lost 2 bases and J lost 1, with 10 bases in between. This CDR3 contains 15 residues. Here the CDR3 reads CASSYAAGGTDTQYF. The DNA of the CDR3 is TGTGCCAGCAGTTACGCCGCAGGGGGCACAGATACGCAGTATTTT.

This rearrangement joins TRBV25-1 to TRBJ2-5; D not certain. This CDR3 has 15 amino acids. Trimming stripped 8 bases from V and 4 bases from J, with 20 bases between. Germline values: CDR1 MGHDK, CDR2 SYGVNS. DNA of the CDR3: TGTGCCAGCGCGAAAGTTGAAGGTCCGGGAGAGACCCAGTACTTC. Translated: CASAKVEGPGETQYF.

This clone was detected a few times. The CDR3 region is CASSGNPGQGSNTGELFF. In nucleotides, the CDR3 is TGTGCCAGCAGTGGAAACCCGGGACAGGGGTCTAACACCGGGGAGCTGTTTTTT. This sequence joins TRBV28 and TRBJ2-2, with 10 nucleotides matching TRBD1. The CDR3 length is 18 residues. CDR1 is MDHEN and CDR2 is SYDVKM in the germline V gene. V lost 5 bases to trimming and J lost 2 bases; unmatched junction nucleotides: 11.

This rearrangement joins TRBV27 to TRBJ1-1, with D maybe TRBD1 (6 bases). V lost 8 bases and J lost 4, with 14 bases in between. There are 13 residues in the CDR3. Germline assignment: CDR1 MNHEY and CDR2 SMNVEV (reference sequence). CDR3 residues: CASRAGVGTEAFF. CDR3 coding DNA: TGTGCCAGCCGCGCAGGGGTTGGCACTGAAGCTTTCTTT.

V gene TRBV6-1 combines with J gene TRBJ1-3; tentative D call: TRBD1 (5 bases). V was shortened by 8 bases and J by 0 bases, with 11 bases between the two germline ends. Per the germline V gene, CDR1 is MNHNS and CDR2 is SASEGT. This CDR3 comprises 14 residues. For the CDR3, the DNA is TGTGCCAGCCCGCAGGGAAACTCTGGAAACACCATATATTTT. Translating it yields CASPQGNSGNTIYF.

The rearrangement links TRBV9 to TRBJ1-2, with a weak D call TRBD1 (5 bases). There are 14 residues in the CDR3. Per the germline V gene, CDR1 is SGDLS and CDR2 is YYNGEE. Trimming removed 5 bases at V and 0 bases at J, with 11 bases between. This CDR3 reads CASRGQESNYGYTF. In DNA, the CDR3 is TGTGCCAGCAGGGGGCAGGAGTCTAACTATGGCTACACCTTC.

For the CDR3, the DNA is TGCGCCAGCAGGATGGGAGAAAAAGGGTACACTGAAGCTTTCTTT. Amino acid sequence: CASRMGEKGYTEAFF. The V call is TRBV5-1, the J call TRBJ1-1; D is unresolved. Trimming left V 5 bases short and J 3 bases short, with 17 bases between. Germline V gene lookup returns CDR1 SGHRS and CDR2 YFSETQ. This CDR3 region has 15 residues.

The chain recombines TRBV15 with TRBJ2-4, with D perhaps matching TRBD2 (5 bases). The CDR3 totals 16 residues. CDR1 is LNHNV and CDR2 is YYDKDF in the germline V gene (reference sequence). Trimming took 5 bases from V and 6 from J, leaving 20 bases between them. This chain's CDR3 is CATSPDAGAGTNIQYF. Written as DNA, the CDR3 is TGTGCCACCAGCCCCGATGCGGGTGCCGGTACAAACATTCAGTACTTC.

The chain has TRBV5-1 and TRBJ2-5, with 11 bases lining up with TRBD2. Germline trimming cut 1 base from V and 2 bases from J; bases unmatched to any gene: 4. The CDR3 has 16 residues. Germline V gene sequence: CDR1 SGHRS, CDR2 YFSETQ. CDR3 nucleotides: TGCGCCAGCAGCTTGTCCACTAGCGGGGGACAAGAGACCCAGTACTTC. Its protein product is CASSLSTSGGQETQYF. Looking up the rest from reference TRBV5-1 and TRBJ2-5 gives the full variable domain: KAGVTQTPRYLIKTRGQQVTLSCSPISGHRSVSWYQQTPGQGLQFLFEYFSETQRNKGNFPGRFSGRQFSNSRSEMNVSTLELGDSALYLCASSLSTSGGQETQYFGPGTRLLVL.

This chain links TRBV18 with TRBJ2-2, with no clear D. The CDR3 has 12 amino acids. Germline loops: CDR1 KGHSH, CDR2 LQKENI. V was cut by 6 bases and J by 10 bases, with 12 bases left in between. The CDR3, as DNA: TGTGCCAGCTCTCTTTCTCGCGAGGAGCTGTTTTTT. Translating gives CASSLSREELFF.

The chain recombines TRBV7-3 with TRBJ1-3; a possible D gene is TRBD1 (5 bases). Per the germline V gene, CDR1 is SGHTA and CDR2 is FQGTGA. This CDR3 has 16 amino acids. Deletions cut 2 bases from V and 8 bases from J, with 19 bases between. CDR3 coding DNA: TGTGCCAGCAGCTTATCCCCCACCGGCGGGGGAGACACCATATATTTT. Its protein is CASSLSPTGGGDTIYF.

The chain is built from TRBV2 and TRBJ2-5, with D possibly being TRBD1 (6 bases). The CDR3 is 14 residues long. V was cut by 4 bases and J by 1 base, with 10 bases left in between. Germline CDR1 is SNHLY and CDR2 is FYNNEI. CDR3 loop: CASSATGIQETQYF. The CDR3 bases are TGTGCCAGCAGTGCTACAGGGATCCAAGAGACCCAGTACTTC.

V is TRBV18 and J is TRBJ1-6, with TRBD1 matching over 8 bases. The length of the CDR3 is 16 residues. Per germline, CDR1 KGHSH and CDR2 LQKENI. V shed 3 bases, J shed 7 bases, and the junction held 8 bases outside the gene matches. For the CDR3, the DNA is TGTGCCAGCTCACCGCAGGGGGCGGGGAGGAATTCACCCCTCCACTTT. This gives the protein CASSPQGAGRNSPLHF.

The chain carries TRBV5-4 and TRBJ1-2; D is possibly TRBD1 (5 bases). The germline gives CDR1 SGHNT, CDR2 YYREEE (reference sequence). The CDR3 spans 15 residues. V lost 7 bases and J 4 bases, leaving 20 bases between the germline ends. The CDR3 sequence: CASRPNRGGVYGYTF. CDR3 DNA: TGTGCCAGCCGACCTAACCGGGGGGGGGTCTATGGCTACACCTTC.

CDR3 region: CASSHLQAVHSGANVLTF. As DNA, the CDR3 is TGTGCCAGCAGCCATCTACAGGCCGTTCACTCTGGGGCCAACGTCCTGACTTTC. This rearrangement joins TRBV4-2 to TRBJ2-6; possibly TRBD1 for D (5 bases). Germline lookup yields CDR1 LGHNA and CDR2 YNFKEQ. The length of the CDR3 is 18 residues. V lost 3 bases and J lost 0, with 15 bases in between.

This clone appeared once. This CDR3 is CASSLGGLNLDSNQPQHF. In DNA form, the CDR3 reads TGTGCCAGCAGTTTGGGCGGACTCAATCTAGATAGCAATCAGCCCCAGCATTTT. This chain uses TRBV28 with TRBJ1-5; no clear D gene. Trimming left V 3 bases short and J 0 bases short, with 18 bases between. Germline V lookup: CDR1 MDHEN, CDR2 SYDVKM. The CDR3 sequence is 18 residues long. The full variable domain, with the rest looked up from reference TRBV28 and TRBJ1-5, is DVKVTQSSRYLVKRTGEKVFLECVQDMDHENMFWYRQDPGLGLRLIYFSYDVKMKEKGDIPEGYSVSREKKERFSLILESASTNQTSMYLCASSLGGLNLDSNQPQHFGDGTRLSIL.

The chain uses TRBV28 and TRBJ1-1; 7 bases fit TRBD1. The germline V gene encodes CDR1 MDHEN and CDR2 SYDVKM. The CDR3 runs 15 residues. V lost 5 bases and J lost 5; bases outside the gene matches: 11. The CDR3 sequence is CASSERQGKGTEAFF. CDR3 DNA: TGTGCCAGCAGTGAAAGACAGGGTAAGGGTACTGAAGCTTTCTTT.

The J gene is TRBJ1-4, the V gene TRBV5-8, with D unclear. This CDR3 contains 14 residues. Trimming stripped 5 bases from V and 3 bases from J, with 11 bases between. Germline-derived CDR1 and CDR2 are SGHTS and YDEGEE. The chain's CDR3 is CASSGRHANEKLFF. CDR3 in DNA: TGTGCCAGCAGTGGGCGACACGCTAATGAAAAACTGTTTTTT.

In nucleotides, the CDR3 is TGTGCCAGCAGGGTCCGACAGGGAACGAATGAAAAACTGTTTTTT. Its translation is CASRVRQGTNEKLFF. V and J are TRBV27 and TRBJ1-4; 7 bases agree with TRBD1. Unmatched junction bases numbered 9, after V lost 6 bases and J lost 5 bases. CDR1 and CDR2 from the germline V gene are MNHEY and SMNVEV (reference sequence). The CDR3 contains 15 residues.

The V gene is TRBV7-6, the J gene TRBJ2-6; D may be TRBD1 (6 bases). The V end lost 2 bases, the J end lost 1 base, and 18 bases lay between the germline ends. The length of the CDR3 is 19 residues. Germline V CDR1 and CDR2: SGHVS, FNYEAQ. The CDR3 sequence is CASSLLLTTGLSGANVLTF. CDR3 DNA: TGTGCCAGCAGCTTACTTTTGACAACAGGGCTTTCTGGGGCCAACGTCCTGACTTTC.

The chain has TRBV5-1 and TRBJ2-7, with 9 bases that match TRBD1. The CDR3 runs 13 residues. J lost 5 bases, V lost 4 bases, and 4 bases had no gene match. The germline gives CDR1 SGHRS, CDR2 YFSETQ. The CDR3, as DNA: TGCGCCAGCAGCACGGGACAGGGCGACGAGCAGTACTTC. This sequence encodes CASSTGQGDEQYF. Variable domain in full (rest from reference TRBV5-1 and TRBJ2-7): KAGVTQTPRYLIKTRGQQVTLSCSPISGHRSVSWYQQTPGQGLQFLFEYFSETQRNKGNFPGRFSGRQFSNSRSEMNVSTLELGDSALYLCASSTGQGDEQYFGPGTRLTVT.

CDR3 protein: CASGGSLGSNEQFF. CDR3 in DNA: TGCGCCAGCGGAGGCTCTCTAGGCTCCAATGAGCAGTTCTTC. The chain is built from TRBV5-1 and TRBJ2-1; perhaps TRBD2 as D (5 bases). The V end was cut by 7 bases, the J end by 6 bases, with 17 bases between. CDR1 and CDR2 from the germline V gene are SGHRS and YFSETQ. CDR3 length equals 14 residues.